A selection of T cell receptor beta chains follows, all from one sample in a study of T cell changes during pregnancy in multiple sclerosis. Sequencing used immunoSEQ multiplex PCR; TCRdb keeps in-frame clones, though not all of them. Of 50,000 to 80,000 clones detected, about nine tenths appear once; the ten largest clones hold 1.4%. The specimen comprised peripheral blood, sampled in the second trimester of pregnancy. The receptor source for this set is a female donor with multiple sclerosis, enrolled in a pregnancy study. The CDR3 runs from the conserved cysteine through the conserved F or W. Fields, in order: clone size, V gene, D gene, J gene, CDR3 DNA, CDR3 protein. D genes are given only for firm matches. Clone size appears in some rows only: once, few, many, or a class for an expanded clone.

.	TRBV9	TRBD1	TRBJ2-3	TGTGCCAGCAGCGTAGACAGGGGCCGGAGCACAGATACGCAGTATTTT	CASSVDRGRSTDTQYF
once	TRBV2	.	TRBJ2-7	TGTGCCAGCAGTGATGGGAGGCACGAGCAGTACTTC	CASSDGRHEQYF
.	TRBV27	TRBD2	TRBJ2-2	TGTGCCAGCAGTTACCGGACTAGCGGGAGGGCCCGGGCCGGGGAGCTGTTTTTT	CASSYRTSGRARAGELFF
.	TRBV28	.	TRBJ1-3	TGTGCCAGCAGTATAGATCCGAGCTCTGGAAACACCATATATTTT	CASSIDPSSGNTIYF
.	TRBV28	.	TRBJ2-7	TGTGCCAGCAGTTTTAGGAGAGGGGAGCAGTACTTC	CASSFRRGEQYF
once	TRBV7-9	.	TRBJ2-5	TGTGCCAGCAGCTTAGGGGGCGTTCAAGAGACCCAGTACTTC	CASSLGGVQETQYF
.	TRBV14	.	TRBJ1-1	TGTGCCAGCAGCCAAGGAAACATGAACACTGAAGCTTTCTTT	CASSQGNMNTEAFF
.	TRBV5-4	TRBD2	TRBJ2-3	TGTGCCAGCAGCACCCGACTAGCGGGACTGGCAGATACGCAGTATTTT	CASSTRLAGLADTQYF
.	TRBV27	TRBD1	TRBJ2-7	TGTGCCAGCAGCAGAGGACAGGGGTCATACGAGCAGTACTTC	CASSRGQGSYEQYF
.	TRBV18	TRBD1	TRBJ1-5	TGTGCCAGCTCACTTACAGGGGGCCAGGGCAATCAGCCCCAGCATTTT	CASSLTGGQGNQPQHF
.	TRBV2	.	TRBJ2-7	TGTGCCAGCAGTGAAGTTGGCACCCAATACGAGCAGTACTTC	CASSEVGTQYEQYF
.	TRBV5-1	.	TRBJ2-5	TGCGCCAGCAGCTTGGGGACAAGCCAAGAGACCCAGTACTTC	CASSLGTSQETQYF
.	TRBV29-1	TRBD2	TRBJ2-3	TGCAGCGTTGAAAGTTTAGAAGGCCTAGCGGGAGGGCCCCGTTCCGGTACGCAGTATTTT	CSVESLEGLAGGPRSGTQYF
.	TRBV28	TRBD1	TRBJ2-3	TGTGCCAGCAGTCTAATTGGGACAGGGGTCACAGATACGCAGTATTTT	CASSLIGTGVTDTQYF
.	TRBV5-4	.	TRBJ2-2	TGTGCCAGCAGCTTGGTTGAGCTAGCCGGGGAGCTGTTTTTT	CASSLVELAGELFF
.	TRBV2	.	TRBJ1-5	TGTGCCAGCAGTAGGAGGGAAAATCAGCCCCAGCATTTT	CASSRRENQPQHF
.	TRBV7-2	TRBD1	TRBJ1-2	TGTGCCAGCAGCCGCGCCCCCGGACAGGGTTTTTACTATGGCTACACCTTC	CASSRAPGQGFYYGYTF
.	TRBV6-5	TRBD1	TRBJ2-7	TGTGCCAGCAGGAGGGGGCGGGTCTCCTACGAGCAGTACTTC	CASRRGRVSYEQYF
.	TRBV4-2	.	TRBJ1-4	TGTGCCAGCAGCCAAGATGGAGCTCGAGGAGACGAAAAACTGTTTTTT	CASSQDGARGDEKLFF
.	TRBV4-2	TRBD2	TRBJ2-4	TGTGCCAGCAGCCAAGATCCGGGGGGGGAGAAAAACATTCAGTACTTC	CASSQDPGGEKNIQYF
.	TRBV7-2	.	TRBJ2-5	TGTGCCAGCAGCCCAAGCTGGGAGACCCAGTACTTC	CASSPSWETQYF
.	TRBV5-4	TRBD1	TRBJ2-7	TGTGCCAGCAGCTTGGCGGGACAGGGGGCCCGGGAGCAGTACTTC	CASSLAGQGAREQYF
.	TRBV5-1	TRBD1	TRBJ1-4	TGCGCCAGCAGCTCTCAACCGGAACAGGGGGCAAGGGAAAAACTGTTTTTT	CASSSQPEQGAREKLFF
.	TRBV7-2	TRBD2	TRBJ2-1	TGTGCCAGCAGCTTAGTGTACGGCGGGAGCTACAATGAGCAGTTCTTC	CASSLVYGGSYNEQFF
.	TRBV4-3	.	TRBJ2-5	TGCGCCAGCAGCCAAGACTTCGAAGAGACCCAGTACTTC	CASSQDFEETQYF
.	TRBV4-3	.	TRBJ2-7	TGCGCCAGCAGCCAAGATACTGTGGGGTCCTCCAGGGCCGAGCAGTACTTC	CASSQDTVGSSRAEQYF
.	TRBV28	.	TRBJ2-3	TGTGCCAGCAGTGGTCCGATAAGACTCAGCACAGATACGCAGTATTTT	CASSGPIRLSTDTQYF
once	TRBV5-1	TRBD2	TRBJ2-3	TGCGCCAGCAGCTATACCGGGACTAGCGGCACAGATACGCAGTATTTT	CASSYTGTSGTDTQYF
.	TRBV28	TRBD1	TRBJ2-3	TGTGCCAGCAGTCCGGGACAGGGGTTGCCAGATACGCAGTATTTT	CASSPGQGLPDTQYF
.	TRBV30	TRBD1	TRBJ1-5	TGTGCCTGGAAGGGACAGGGGATTCAGCCCCAGCATTTT	CAWKGQGIQPQHF
.	TRBV2	TRBD2	TRBJ2-7	TGTGCCAGCAGTGCGGTTCCGGGACTAGCTTACGAGCAGTACTTC	CASSAVPGLAYEQYF
.	TRBV7-3	TRBD2	TRBJ2-3	TGTGCCAGCAGCTTAACTGGACTAGCGGGAGCAGGAGATACGCAGTATTTT	CASSLTGLAGAGDTQYF
.	TRBV5-6	TRBD2	TRBJ2-7	TGTGCCAGCAGCACTAGCGGGAGTTTGAGCGAGCAGTACTTC	CASSTSGSLSEQYF